Shown below are 6 T cell receptor beta chains from a single sample sequenced in a study of early T cells in non-severe SARS-CoV-2 infection. In TCRdb, the 5' RACE reads were re-called with MiXCR into one record per CDR3 protein. The top ten clones hold around 3.8% of a sample with 25,000 to 35,000 distinct CDR3 sequences, 5.2% of them seen once. Sequenced material: whole blood. These receptors all stem from an adult who was a healthcare worker with PCR-confirmed SARS-CoV-2 infection or an uninfected control (not recorded which).

This clonotype showed up many times. The CDR3 is CASSPQQGARSTDTQYF. The CDR3 bases are TGTGCCAGCTCACCGCAACAGGGGGCGCGGAGCACAGATACGCAGTATTTT. This rearrangement joins TRBV18 to TRBJ2-3; 9 bases align to TRBD1. CDR3 size: 17 residues. Looked up from germline, CDR1 is KGHSH and CDR2 is LQKENI. The V gene end was trimmed by 3 bases and the J gene end by 0 bases; junction bases not matched to a gene: 7. Full variable domain (remainder filled in from reference TRBV18 and TRBJ2-3): NAGVMQNPRHLVRRRGQEARLRCSPMKGHSHVYWYRQLPEEGLKFMVYLQKENIIDESGMPKERFSAEFPKEGPSILRIQQVVRGDSAAYFCASSPQQGARSTDTQYFGPGTRLTVL.

The genes are TRBV27 and TRBJ2-1, with unresolved D. There are 13 residues in the CDR3. The germline V gene has CDR1 MNHEY and CDR2 SMNVEV (reference sequence). V lost 1 base to trimming and J lost 7 bases, with 8 bases between them. The CDR3: CASSLYRRNEQFF. In nucleotides, the CDR3 is TGTGCCAGCAGTTTATACCGGCGGAATGAGCAGTTCTTC.

The chain employs TRBV7-9 and TRBJ1-1, with D unresolved. Deletions cut 8 bases from V and 1 base from J, with 8 bases between. CDR1 SEHNR and CDR2 FQNEAQ come from the germline V gene (reference sequence). The CDR3 spans 12 residues. DNA of the CDR3: TGTGCCAGCGGTGGAAGGAACACTGAAGCTTTCTTT. Residues: CASGGRNTEAFF.

This clonotype was seen ten or more times. In DNA form, the CDR3 reads TGTGCCAGCACGGGAGCCCGCCGGGTGGGAGAGCAGTACTTC. Amino acids: CASTGARRVGEQYF. The V call is TRBV28, the J call TRBJ2-7; possible D gene TRBD2, 6 bases. Trimming stripped 7 bases from V and 7 bases from J, with 20 bases between. In germline, CDR1 is MDHEN, CDR2 SYDVKM. This CDR3 is built from 14 residues.

This clonotype was recorded at least ten times. The genes are TRBV7-2 and TRBJ2-7; TRBD2 aligns across 8 bases. Germline assignment: CDR1 SGHTA and CDR2 FQGNSA. The ends lost 3 bases at V and 7 bases at J; junction bases unmatched: 11. The CDR3 sequence is 15 residues long. The CDR3 loop reads CASSFPGLGAWEQYF. The CDR3 DNA follows: TGTGCCAGCAGCTTTCCGGGACTAGGTGCGTGGGAGCAGTACTTC.

This clonotype was counted ten times or more. CDR3 protein: CSASPSNTEAFF. The DNA of the CDR3 is TGCAGCGCCTCCCCATCGAACACTGAAGCTTTCTTT. This rearrangement joins TRBV29-1 to TRBJ1-1; D unclear. This CDR3 is built from 12 residues. CDR1 is SQVTM and CDR2 is ANQGSEA in the germline V gene. V was clipped by 7 bases and J by 1 base, with 10 bases between them.